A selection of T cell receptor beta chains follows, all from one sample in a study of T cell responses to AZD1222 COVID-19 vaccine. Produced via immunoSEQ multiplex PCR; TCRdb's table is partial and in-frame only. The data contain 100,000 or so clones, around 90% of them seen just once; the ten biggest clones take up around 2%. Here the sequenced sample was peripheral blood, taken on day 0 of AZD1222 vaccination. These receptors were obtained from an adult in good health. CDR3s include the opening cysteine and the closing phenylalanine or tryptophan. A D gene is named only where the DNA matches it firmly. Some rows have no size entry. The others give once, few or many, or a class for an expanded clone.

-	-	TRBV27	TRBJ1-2	CASSRAANYGYTF	TGTGCCAGCAGTCGGGCCGCTAACTATGGCTACACCTTC
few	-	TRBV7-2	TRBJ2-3	CASSRNAGSTDTQYF	TGTGCCAGCAGCCGCAACGCGGGAAGCACAGATACGCAGTATTTT
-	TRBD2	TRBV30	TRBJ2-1	CAWSGLSGRFNEQFF	TGTGCCTGGAGCGGCCTTAGCGGGAGATTCAATGAGCAGTTCTTC
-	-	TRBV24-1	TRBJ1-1	CATRTGSDTEAFF	TGTGCCACCAGGACGGGTTCGGACACTGAAGCTTTCTTT
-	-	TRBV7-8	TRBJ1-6	CASSLATGPLHF	TGTGCCAGCAGCTTAGCGACGGGACCCCTCCACTTT
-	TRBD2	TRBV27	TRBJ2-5	CASSIAGARETQYF	TGTGCCAGCAGCATAGCGGGAGCTCGAGAGACCCAGTACTTC
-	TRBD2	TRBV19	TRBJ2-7	CASSFGGSGYEQYF	TGTGCCAGTAGTTTTGGCGGGAGTGGCTACGAGCAGTACTTC
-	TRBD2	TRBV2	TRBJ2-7	CASSDFSSGAREQYF	TGTGCCAGCAGTGACTTTTCTAGCGGGGCACGAGAGCAGTACTTC
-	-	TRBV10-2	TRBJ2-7	CASSPRRSTEQYF	TGCGCCAGCAGTCCAAGACGGTCTACGGAGCAGTACTTC
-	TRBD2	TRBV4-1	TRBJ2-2	CASSQQLAGGGELFF	TGCGCCAGCAGCCAACAACTAGCGGGAGGAGGGGAGCTGTTTTTT
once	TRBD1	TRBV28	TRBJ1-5	CASRQGASNQPQHF	TGTGCCAGCAGGCAGGGGGCTAGCAATCAGCCCCAGCATTTT
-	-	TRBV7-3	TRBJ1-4	CASSSLGAPNEKLFF	TGTGCCAGCAGCTCCCTGGGGGCACCTAATGAAAAACTGTTTTTT
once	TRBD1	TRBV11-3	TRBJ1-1	CASSLDQGGSNMNTEAFF	TGTGCCAGCAGCTTAGATCAAGGGGGCTCAAATATGAACACTGAAGCTTTCTTT
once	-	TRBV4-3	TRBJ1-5	CASSQDGNQPQHF	TGCGCCAGCAGCCAAGACGGCAATCAGCCCCAGCATTTT
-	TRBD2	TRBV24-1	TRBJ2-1	CATSDRGLAGAPGGVYEQFF	TGTGCCACCAGTGATCGGGGACTAGCGGGGGCCCCCGGTGGGGTCTATGAGCAGTTCTTC
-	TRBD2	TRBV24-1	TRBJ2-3	CATSPQRDGTDTQYF	TGTGCCACCAGTCCCCAGCGGGATGGCACAGATACGCAGTATTTT